Below, 17 T cell receptor beta chains from the same sample are listed, as sequenced in a study of T cell clonality in common variable immunodeficiency. TCRdb's table, derived via immunoSEQ multiplex PCR, lists solely in-frame clones and lacks some. The sample was found to contain around 55,000 clones, and every one recurs. Sequenced material: peripheral blood mononuclear cells. Receptors originate from a person aged 18-69 years in good health.

This clone came up many times. The read terminates 3 residues ahead of where the CDR3 ends, so the germline J gene completes it. The V call is TRBV20-1, the J call TRBJ2-1, with 10 bases fitting TRBD2. This CDR3 spans 15 amino acids. J lost 9 bases, V lost 0 bases, and 8 bases had no gene match. CDR1 and CDR2 (germline): DFQATT, SNEGSKA (reference sequence). The CDR3 loop is CSARDPSGGSFEQFF. The covered CDR3 bases are TGCAGTGCTAGAGACCCTAGCGGGGGCTCGTTTGAG.

This clone was observed many times. The read ends 3 residues early relative to the CDR3; the germline J gene fills the gap. V and J are TRBV12-5 and TRBJ1-5; D is unclear. CDR1 is LGHNT and CDR2 is FRNRAP in the germline V gene. This CDR3 contains 11 residues. V was shortened by 4 bases and J by 4 bases, with 2 bases between the two germline ends. The CDR3 sequence is CASGSNQPQHF. The DNA read from the CDR3 is TGTGCTAGTGGTTCGAATCAGCCC.

This clone was seen ten or more times. The sequenced fragment ends 3 residues before the CDR3 boundary, so the rest is inferred from the germline J gene. This chain connects TRBV19 to TRBJ1-5, with no clear D. V lost 6 bases, J lost 0 bases, and 18 bases lay in between. CDR1 and CDR2 from the germline V gene are LNHDA and SQIVND (reference sequence). The CDR3 length is 17 residues. CDR3 DNA (partial): TGTGCCAGTAGACTCAATGGTGGCAGGCATAGCAATCAGCCC. The encoded protein is CASRLNGGRHSNQP. From start to end, the CDR3 is CASRLNGGRHSNQPQHF.

The CDR3 loop is CASSPVSETQYF. The CDR3 bases that were read are TGTGCCAGCAGCCCCGTCAGCGAGACG. The chain carries TRBV7-9 and TRBJ2-3; D is unresolved. The read ends 3 residues before the CDR3 terminus; that terminus is restored from the germline J gene. Germline values: CDR1 SEHNR, CDR2 FQNEAQ (reference sequence). This CDR3 comprises 12 residues.

This clone was seen many times. The CDR3 is cut off 3 residues early in the read; its end comes from the germline J gene. The rearrangement links TRBV6-1 to TRBJ1-2; D ambiguous. This CDR3 is 15 amino acids long. V lost 2 bases and J 7 bases, leaving 17 bases between the germline ends. Germline V gene sequence: CDR1 MNHNS, CDR2 SASEGT. Partial CDR3 DNA: TGTGCCAGCAGTGAATTTTTATTTGATGGCCCTGGC. Translation: CASSEFLFDGPG. The CDR3, in full, reads CASSEFLFDGPGYTF.

As concerns this clone: The read ends 3 residues before the CDR3 terminus; that terminus is restored from the germline J gene. This rearrangement joins TRBV18 to TRBJ1-1, with D perhaps matching TRBD1 (5 bases). V lost 3 bases to trimming and J lost 0 bases, with 11 bases between them. The CDR3 runs 15 residues. CDR1 is KGHSH and CDR2 is LQKENI in the germline V gene. The CDR3 spells CASSPQGALNTEAFF. The CDR3 bases that were read are TGTGCCAGCTCACCTCAAGGGGCCTTGAACACTGAA.

The sample holds many counts of this clone. The read ends 3 residues shy of where the CDR3 ends; the end is completed using the germline J gene. The rearrangement uses TRBV7-6 and TRBJ2-3, with D maybe TRBD1 (7 bases). Between the trimmed V and J ends, which lost 1 base and 0 bases, there was a span of 14 bases. Looked up from germline, CDR1 is SGHVS and CDR2 is FNYEAQ. The CDR3 is 17 residues long. This CDR3 is CASSLGVTGTSTDTQYF. CDR3 DNA, as far as it was read: TGTGCCAGCAGCTTAGGTGTGACAGGGACTAGCACAGATACG.

This clone was counted ten times or more. The read ends 3 residues early relative to the CDR3; the germline J gene fills the gap. This chain connects TRBV5-1 to TRBJ2-1, with 7 bases that match TRBD2. V lost 0 bases and J lost 7; bases outside the gene matches: 10. The CDR3 consists of 16 residues. Germline values: CDR1 SGHRS, CDR2 YFSETQ. Incomplete CDR3 DNA: TGCGCCAGCAGCTTGGTCGCGGGAGCGGGAACGAATGAG. Protein sequence: CASSLVAGAGTNE. The full CDR3 is CASSLVAGAGTNEQFF.

This clone has a handful of counts. Read coverage stops 3 residues before the CDR3 terminus; the germline J gene supplies the remainder. The rearrangement uses TRBV10-2 and TRBJ1-1; D is possibly TRBD1 (6 bases). The germline CDR1 and CDR2 sequences are WSHSY and SAAADI. The CDR3 contains 15 residues. The ends were cut back, 0 bases at V and 4 bases at J, with 12 bases in the middle. Incomplete CDR3 DNA: TGCGCCAGCAGTGAGTCGGACAGCCGGGGCACTGAA. It yields the protein CASSESDSRGTE. Given in full, the CDR3 is CASSESDSRGTEAFF.

At least ten counts were recorded for this clone. The read ends 3 residues early relative to the CDR3; the germline J gene fills the gap. The rearrangement links TRBV20-1 to TRBJ1-1, with 9 bases lining up with TRBD1. The length of the CDR3 is 15 residues. With V trimmed by 5 bases and J by 7 bases, 14 bases remained unmatched. Germline V CDR1 and CDR2: DFQATT, SNEGSKA (reference sequence). CDR3 DNA, as far as it was read: TGCAGTGCTTACAGGGGGCGGGTCTTGGATGGTGAA. It specifies CSAYRGRVLDGE. The full CDR3 protein reads CSAYRGRVLDGEAFF.

This clone was counted at least ten times. The CDR3 end lies 3 residues beyond the end of the read and is filled in from the germline J gene. The chain joins TRBV6-4 to TRBJ2-2; 7 bases map to TRBD1. Unmatched junction bases numbered 17, after V lost 6 bases and J lost 1 base. The CDR3 has 19 amino acids. Germline CDR1 reads MRHNA; CDR2 reads SNTAGT. Incomplete CDR3 DNA: TGTGCCAGCAGGGACCCCATTCCTCGACGACAGGGGAACACCGGGGAG. This gives the protein CASRDPIPRRQGNTGE. The whole CDR3 sequence is CASRDPIPRRQGNTGELFF.

This clone was counted ten times or more. The CDR3 end falls 3 residues outside the read, so it is completed with the germline J gene. The chain uses TRBV6-2 or TRBV6-3 and TRBJ1-2, with TRBD1 matching over 12 bases. The germline V gene has CDR1 MNHEY and CDR2 SVGEGT. This CDR3 has 14 amino acids. With V trimmed by 6 bases and J by 5 bases, 4 bases remained unmatched. The CDR3 reads CASRGTGGDYGYTF. The CDR3 bases that were read are TGTGCCAGCAGGGGGACAGGGGGCGATTATGGC.

This clone was seen many times. From the germline J gene comes the end of the CDR3, since the read stops 3 residues before it. The chain is built from TRBV7-9 and TRBJ2-4; TRBD2 matches 7 bases. Germline CDR1 is SEHNR and CDR2 is FQNEAQ (reference sequence). This CDR3 has 13 amino acids. Unmatched junction bases numbered 3, after V lost 5 bases and J lost 5 bases. This chain's CDR3 is CASSPAGENIQYF. The part of the CDR3 DNA that was read is TGTGCCAGCAGCCCCGCGGGGGAAAACATT.

This clone came up a few times. The sequenced CDR3 bases are TGTGCCAGCAGCTTAGCAGGGACACCCAATCAGCCG. Residues: CASSLAGTPNQP. The CDR3 in full is CASSLAGTPNQPQYF. This chain joins TRBV7-2 and TRBJ2-3; tentative D call: TRBD1 (6 bases). The CDR3 is cut off 3 residues early in the read; its end comes from the germline J gene. CDR1 and CDR2 from the germline V gene are SGHTA and FQGNSA. The CDR3 sequence is 15 residues long.

This clone occurred many times. At one of its ends the junction is not consistent with the germline gene, which may arise from a read error. CDR3 loop: CASRYYEQYF. CDR3 DNA, as far as it was read: TGTGCCAGCAGGTACTACGAG. The chain uses TRBV6-2 or TRBV6-3 and TRBJ2-7; no clear D. The read falls 3 residues short of the CDR3 end, and the missing part is taken from the germline J gene. The germline V gene has CDR1 MNHEY and CDR2 SVGEGT. This CDR3 spans 10 amino acids.

Details on this clone: The read ends 3 residues before the CDR3 terminus; that terminus is restored from the germline J gene. The chain carries TRBV2 and TRBJ1-4; no firm D call. CDR3 length equals 13 residues. Germline values: CDR1 SNHLY, CDR2 FYNNEI. V was cut by 3 bases and J by 5 bases, with 7 bases left in between. The chain's CDR3 is CASSDSRNEKLFF. CDR3 DNA, as far as it was read: TGTGCCAGCAGTGATTCCAGGAATGAAAAA.

This clone was detected ten times or more. The read terminates 3 residues before the CDR3 end, so the remaining end is supplied by the germline J gene. The rearrangement uses TRBV9 and TRBJ2-2; 12 nucleotides line up with TRBD2. The germline V gene encodes CDR1 SGDLS and CDR2 YYNGEE. J lost 7 bases, V lost 4 bases, and 8 bases had no gene match. The length of the CDR3 is 16 residues. The CDR3 region is CASSPGRTSGNGELFF. The sequenced part of the CDR3 DNA is TGTGCCAGCAGCCCCGGAAGGACTAGCGGGAACGGGGAG.